These T cell receptor beta chains were read from a single sample in a study of T cell repertoires in cytomegalovirus infection. TCRdb re-called the reads through MiXCR, storing one row per CDR3 protein. The profile shows roughly 760,000 distinct CDR3 sequences, less than 40% of them singletons. Sequenced sample: PBMCs. These receptors were obtained from a human donor in good health (CMV status not recorded). Some clones in this sample may be carry-over from other donors' samples. Each CDR3 is given without its conserved first and last residue. Fields, in order: J gene, clone size, V gene, CDR3 protein. Clone size is stated in some rows and not others, as once, few, many or a class when expanded.

j_gene: TRBJ1-5; abundance: .; v_gene: TRBV10-3; CDR3aa: AIKSGSNQPQH
j_gene: TRBJ1-2; abundance: few; v_gene: TRBV28; CDR3aa: ASTPGVVHGYT
j_gene: TRBJ2-7; abundance: .; v_gene: TRBV7-8; CDR3aa: ARSQGQQYDRY
j_gene: TRBJ1-5; abundance: few; v_gene: TRBV7-2; CDR3aa: ASSSSSGGVQPQH
j_gene: TRBJ2-1; abundance: .; v_gene: TRBV19; CDR3aa: ASSITGRGDNEQF
j_gene: TRBJ2-6; abundance: few; v_gene: TRBV28; CDR3aa: ASTLEAGRSGANVLT
j_gene: TRBJ2-5; abundance: .; v_gene: TRBV28; CDR3aa: ATLDRGEETQY
j_gene: TRBJ1-1; abundance: .; v_gene: TRBV7-2; CDR3aa: ASSLAGPPL
j_gene: TRBJ1-5; abundance: .; v_gene: TRBV20-1; CDR3aa: SAGVPGNQPQH
j_gene: TRBJ1-5; abundance: .; v_gene: TRBV7-2; CDR3aa: ASSTRTNGNQPQH
j_gene: TRBJ1-5; abundance: .; v_gene: TRBV6-8; CDR3aa: ASRNSGGMGQPQH
j_gene: TRBJ1-3; abundance: .; v_gene: TRBV18; CDR3aa: ASSPPDIRISGNTIY
j_gene: TRBJ2-3; abundance: many; v_gene: TRBV7-6; CDR3aa: ASSANTDTQY
j_gene: TRBJ1-2; abundance: .; v_gene: TRBV27; CDR3aa: ASSSLGTVKNYGYT
j_gene: TRBJ2-1; abundance: .; v_gene: TRBV28; CDR3aa: ASTITGYNEQF
j_gene: TRBJ1-1; abundance: few; v_gene: TRBV7-9; CDR3aa: ASSQGTTEAF
j_gene: TRBJ2-7; abundance: .; v_gene: TRBV10-3; CDR3aa: AINTLAGHEQY
j_gene: TRBJ2-1; abundance: few; v_gene: TRBV20-1; CDR3aa: SARERGSLYNEQF
j_gene: TRBJ2-6; abundance: .; v_gene: TRBV6-8; CDR3aa: ASTGRGAISGANVLT
j_gene: TRBJ1-3; abundance: few; v_gene: TRBV6-6; CDR3aa: ASSYSDSSGNTIY
j_gene: TRBJ2-1; abundance: .; v_gene: TRBV7-9; CDR3aa: ASSLLPNEQF
j_gene: TRBJ1-1; abundance: .; v_gene: TRBV6-5; CDR3aa: ASSYWTGGTEAF
j_gene: TRBJ1-5; abundance: few; v_gene: TRBV23-1; CDR3aa: ASRFSGVANQPQH
j_gene: TRBJ1-5; abundance: few; v_gene: TRBV6-2/TRBV6-3; CDR3aa: ASSYSRRWARSNQPQH
j_gene: TRBJ1-5; abundance: .; v_gene: TRBV19; CDR3aa: ASSPGTGVGPQH
j_gene: TRBJ2-7; abundance: .; v_gene: TRBV28; CDR3aa: ASSTPGTRGYEQY
j_gene: TRBJ1-2; abundance: .; v_gene: TRBV6-1; CDR3aa: ASSDRSLGQGVRAGYT
j_gene: TRBJ1-1; abundance: .; v_gene: TRBV6-6; CDR3aa: ASTREISSEAF
j_gene: TRBJ1-1; abundance: .; v_gene: TRBV24-1; CDR3aa: ATSAPTGYLTEAF
j_gene: TRBJ2-1; abundance: few; v_gene: TRBV29-1; CDR3aa: SVERFRYNEQF
j_gene: TRBJ2-1; abundance: .; v_gene: TRBV7-2; CDR3aa: ASRPTSGLRKEQC
j_gene: TRBJ2-3; abundance: few; v_gene: TRBV24-1; CDR3aa: ATSDPRSGGLDTQY
j_gene: TRBJ2-1; abundance: many; v_gene: TRBV7-2; CDR3aa: ASSLTRDEQF
j_gene: TRBJ1-2; abundance: .; v_gene: TRBV3-1; CDR3aa: ASSQERLTSYGYT
j_gene: TRBJ2-5; abundance: .; v_gene: TRBV5-4; CDR3aa: ASSSSGGALETQY
j_gene: TRBJ1-1; abundance: .; v_gene: TRBV28; CDR3aa: ASSFPDHTEAF
j_gene: TRBJ2-1; abundance: .; v_gene: TRBV5-4; CDR3aa: ASSPTSGTHNEQF
j_gene: TRBJ1-2; abundance: few; v_gene: TRBV28; CDR3aa: ASSFHGRGSYGYT
j_gene: TRBJ1-3; abundance: .; v_gene: TRBV14; CDR3aa: ASSHLGQGSGNTIY
j_gene: TRBJ2-3; abundance: once; v_gene: TRBV14; CDR3aa: ASSQVGTDTDTQY
j_gene: TRBJ1-5; abundance: .; v_gene: TRBV19; CDR3aa: ASLMPEGNQPQH
j_gene: TRBJ2-7; abundance: .; v_gene: TRBV24-1; CDR3aa: ATAGTGVYEQY
j_gene: TRBJ1-1; abundance: many; v_gene: TRBV7-6; CDR3aa: ASSLAGPGVTEAF
j_gene: TRBJ1-5; abundance: few; v_gene: TRBV20-1; CDR3aa: SSSTGGNQPQH
j_gene: TRBJ1-4; abundance: .; v_gene: TRBV29-1; CDR3aa: SVDPGGKLF
j_gene: TRBJ1-1; abundance: .; v_gene: TRBV6-5; CDR3aa: ASSSPAGSLGTEAF
j_gene: TRBJ2-7; abundance: many; v_gene: TRBV7-8; CDR3aa: ASSPTGGGQNQY
j_gene: TRBJ1-1; abundance: few; v_gene: TRBV19; CDR3aa: ASSIWAPPPNTEAF
j_gene: TRBJ1-1; abundance: .; v_gene: TRBV18; CDR3aa: ASSPGRGQMAEAF
j_gene: TRBJ2-7; abundance: .; v_gene: TRBV27; CDR3aa: ASSFGTEGNEQY
j_gene: TRBJ2-6; abundance: .; v_gene: TRBV7-3; CDR3aa: ASSLTYSSGANVLT